The sequence of this TCR beta chain was determined in a study of identical twins. This clonotype has at least ten counts. One entry per CDR3 protein results from TCRdb running MiXCR on the 5' RACE reads. The table includes around 530,000 distinct CDR3 sequences, approximately 16% detected once. The same specimen was also included in a second study, on yellow fever vaccine responses in identical twins.

The specimen was CD4+ T cells sorted from blood. The TCR comes from a woman aged 18-29 years in good health.

The CDR3 reads CASRSGSTDTQYF. In nucleotides, the CDR3 is TGTGCCAGCAGGAGCGGGAGCACAGATACGCAGTATTTT. The rearrangement links TRBV2 to TRBJ2-3; TRBD2 is a possible D gene (6 bases). V lost 6 bases and J lost 0, with 7 bases in between. Per the germline V gene, CDR1 is SNHLY and CDR2 is FYNNEI. The CDR3 is 13 residues long. Drawing the rest from reference TRBV2 and TRBJ2-3, the complete variable domain is EPEVTQTPSHQVTQMGQEVILRCVPISNHLYFYWYRQILGQKVEFLVSFYNNEISEKSEIFDDQFSVERPDGSNFTLKIRSTKLEDSAMYFCASRSGSTDTQYFGPGTRLTVL.